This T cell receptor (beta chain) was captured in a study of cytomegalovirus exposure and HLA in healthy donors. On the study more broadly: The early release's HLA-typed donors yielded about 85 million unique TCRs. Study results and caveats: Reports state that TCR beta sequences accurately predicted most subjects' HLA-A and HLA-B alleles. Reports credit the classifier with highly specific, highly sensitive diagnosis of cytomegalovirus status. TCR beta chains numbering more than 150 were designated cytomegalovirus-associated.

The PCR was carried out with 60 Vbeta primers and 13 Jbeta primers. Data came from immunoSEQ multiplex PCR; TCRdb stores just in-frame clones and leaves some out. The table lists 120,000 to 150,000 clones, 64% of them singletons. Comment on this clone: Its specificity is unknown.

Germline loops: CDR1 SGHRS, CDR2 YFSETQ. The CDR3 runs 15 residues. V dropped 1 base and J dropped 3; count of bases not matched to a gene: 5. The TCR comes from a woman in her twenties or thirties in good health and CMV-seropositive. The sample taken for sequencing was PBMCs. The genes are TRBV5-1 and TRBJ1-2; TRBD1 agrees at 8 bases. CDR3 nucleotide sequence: TGCGCCAGCAGCTTGATAGGACAGGGCCACTATGGCTACACCTTC. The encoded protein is CASSLIGQGHYGYTF.